The clone carrying this T cell receptor beta chain was observed a handful of times. Its antigen is not known. For the second PCR, which ran for roughly 6 to 12 cycles, a sample-barcoded 5' primer and a J-beta primer mix were used. A template-switch adaptor with 12 random nucleotides tagged each cDNA molecule. TCRdb processed the 5' RACE reads anew with MiXCR; each CDR3 protein has one entry. The sample consists of about 1,500,000 distinct CDR3 sequences, over 25% of them appearing once. The record originates from a study of blood T cells in healthy people across ages. Study conclusions and caveats: The long-lived group displayed more naive CD4+ cells, plus higher diversity, than the aged donors did. Diversity of TCR beta correlated strongly with naive T cell percentage. One million T cells yielded diversity estimates that were considered underestimates.

The CDR3 consists of 15 residues. Trimming cost V 9 bases and J 7 bases; bases outside gene matches: 14. Looked up from germline, CDR1 is MDHEN and CDR2 is SYDVKM. V is TRBV28 and J is TRBJ2-1; 8 positions agree with TRBD2. The receptor was derived from a woman under 40 in good health. The sample was blood. CDR3 sequence (DNA): TGTGCCAGTGAGATAGCGGGGACATTAGGGAATGAGCAGTTCTTC. This codes for CASEIAGTLGNEQFF.